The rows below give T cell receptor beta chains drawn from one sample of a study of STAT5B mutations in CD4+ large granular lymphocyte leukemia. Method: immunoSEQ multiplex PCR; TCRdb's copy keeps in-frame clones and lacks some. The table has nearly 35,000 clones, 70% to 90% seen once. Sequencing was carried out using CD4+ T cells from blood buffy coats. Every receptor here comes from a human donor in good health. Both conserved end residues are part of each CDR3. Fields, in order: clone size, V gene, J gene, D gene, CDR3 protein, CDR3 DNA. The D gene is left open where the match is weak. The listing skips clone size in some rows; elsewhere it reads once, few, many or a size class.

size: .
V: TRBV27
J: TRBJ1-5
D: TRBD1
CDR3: CASRNRQGDGPQHF
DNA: TGTGCCAGCCGCAACCGACAGGGGGATGGGCCCCAGCATTTT

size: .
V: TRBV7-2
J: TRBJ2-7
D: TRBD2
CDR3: CASSLTTGTSGSHEQYF
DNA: TGTGCCAGCAGCTTGACGACCGGGACTAGCGGGAGCCACGAGCAGTACTTC

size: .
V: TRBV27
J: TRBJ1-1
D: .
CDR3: CASSLSSRVGTEAFF
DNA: TGTGCCAGCAGTTTATCTTCCAGGGTGGGGACTGAAGCTTTCTTT

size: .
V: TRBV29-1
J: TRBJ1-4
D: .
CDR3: CSASRAANEKLFF
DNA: TGCAGCGCTTCAAGGGCGGCTAATGAAAAACTGTTTTTT

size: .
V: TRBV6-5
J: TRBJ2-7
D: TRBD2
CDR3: CASSSPGTSGSYEQYF
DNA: TGTGCCAGCAGTTCTCCCGGGACTAGCGGCTCCTACGAGCAGTACTTC

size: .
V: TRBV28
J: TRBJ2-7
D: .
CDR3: CASSLGYEQYF
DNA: TGTGCCAGCAGTTTAGGCTACGAGCAGTACTTC

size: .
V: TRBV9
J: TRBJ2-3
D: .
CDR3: CASSVAAGDTQYF
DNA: TGTGCCAGCAGCGTAGCTGCGGGGGATACGCAGTATTTT

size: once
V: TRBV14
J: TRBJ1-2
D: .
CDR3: CASSQDLNYGYTF
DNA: TGTGCCAGCAGCCAGGACCTTAACTATGGCTACACCTTC

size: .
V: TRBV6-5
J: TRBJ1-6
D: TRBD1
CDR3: CASNGQGILHF
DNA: TGTGCCAGCAACGGACAGGGAATCCTCCACTTT

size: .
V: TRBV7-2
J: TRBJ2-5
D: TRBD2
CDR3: CASSLVGTSGRARETQYF
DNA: TGTGCCAGCAGCTTAGTCGGGACTAGCGGGAGGGCCCGGGAGACCCAGTACTTC

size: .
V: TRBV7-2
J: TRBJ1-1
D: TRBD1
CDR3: CASSLRTGGSSEAFF
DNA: TGTGCCAGCAGCTTACGGACAGGGGGTAGCTCTGAAGCTTTCTTT

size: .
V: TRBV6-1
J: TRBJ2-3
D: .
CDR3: CASSLRTEDTQYF
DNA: TGTGCCAGCAGTTTACGGACTGAAGATACGCAGTATTTT

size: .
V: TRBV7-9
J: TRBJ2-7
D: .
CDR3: CASSESSYEQYF
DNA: TGTGCCAGCAGCGAGAGCTCCTACGAGCAGTACTTC

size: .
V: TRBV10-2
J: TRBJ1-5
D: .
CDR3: CASISDRGGDRTQHF
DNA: TGCGCCAGCATCTCCGACAGAGGAGGTGATAGGACCCAGCATTTT

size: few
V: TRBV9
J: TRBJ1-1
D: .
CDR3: CASSVGLGEAFF
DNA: TGTGCCAGCAGCGTCGGGTTGGGTGAAGCTTTCTTT

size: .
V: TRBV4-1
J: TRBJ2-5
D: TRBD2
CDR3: CASSPSGRVETQYF
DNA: TGCGCCAGCAGCCCCTCGGGGAGGGTGGAGACCCAGTACTTC

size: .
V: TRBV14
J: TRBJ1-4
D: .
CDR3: CASSQGVVEYEKLFF
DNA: TGTGCCAGCAGCCAAGGGGTCGTGGAGTATGAAAAACTGTTTTTT

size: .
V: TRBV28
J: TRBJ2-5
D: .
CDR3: CASSPRGRGLETQYF
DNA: TGTGCCAGCAGCCCTAGGGGTAGAGGGCTGGAGACCCAGTACTTC

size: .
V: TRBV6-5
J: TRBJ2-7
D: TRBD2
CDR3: CASSYSISGSPYEQYF
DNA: TGTGCCAGCAGTTACTCGATCAGCGGGAGTCCCTACGAGCAGTACTTC

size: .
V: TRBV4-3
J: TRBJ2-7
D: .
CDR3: CASSQDGPSYEQYF
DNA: TGCGCCAGCAGCCAAGATGGCCCCTCCTACGAGCAGTACTTC

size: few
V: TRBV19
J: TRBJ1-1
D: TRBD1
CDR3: CASTESGTATAFF
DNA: TGTGCCAGTACCGAATCCGGGACAGCGACGGCTTTCTTT

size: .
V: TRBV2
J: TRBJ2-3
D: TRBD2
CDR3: CASSSGLAGEYF
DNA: TGTGCCAGCAGCTCAGGACTAGCGGGGGAGTATTTT

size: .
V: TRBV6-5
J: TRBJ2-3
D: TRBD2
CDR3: CASSYSGLVTDTQYF
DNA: TGTGCCAGCAGTTACTCGGGACTAGTAACAGATACGCAGTATTTT

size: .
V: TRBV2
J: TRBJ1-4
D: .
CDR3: CASRRGRTNEKLFF
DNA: TGTGCCAGCAGGCGAGGGCGGACTAATGAAAAACTGTTTTTT

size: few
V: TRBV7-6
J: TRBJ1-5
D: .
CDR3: CASSPYTGHNQPQHF
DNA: TGTGCCAGCAGCCCCTATACAGGGCACAATCAGCCCCAGCATTTT

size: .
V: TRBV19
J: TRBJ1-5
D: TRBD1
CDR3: CASSILTGTVNQPQHF
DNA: TGTGCCAGTAGTATCCTCACCGGGACAGTCAATCAGCCCCAGCATTTT

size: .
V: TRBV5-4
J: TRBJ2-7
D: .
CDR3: CASSLELTVPNEQYF
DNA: TGTGCCAGCAGCTTGGAACTAACCGTACCCAACGAGCAGTACTTC

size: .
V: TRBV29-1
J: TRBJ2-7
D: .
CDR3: CSAIKGQGAYEQYF
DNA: TGCAGCGCTATAAAGGGTCAGGGAGCCTACGAGCAGTACTTC

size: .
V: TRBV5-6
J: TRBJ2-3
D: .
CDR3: CASSYSRTGTDTQYF
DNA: TGTGCCAGCAGCTACTCCCGGACAGGCACAGATACGCAGTATTTT

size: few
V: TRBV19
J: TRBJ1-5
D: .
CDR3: CASSIDGAGTLSNQPQHF
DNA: TGTGCCAGTAGTATAGATGGGGCAGGGACTTTGAGCAATCAGCCCCAGCATTTT

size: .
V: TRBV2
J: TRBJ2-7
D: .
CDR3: CASRRSSSGIYEQYF
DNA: TGTGCCAGCAGGAGATCGAGCTCGGGCATCTACGAGCAGTACTTC

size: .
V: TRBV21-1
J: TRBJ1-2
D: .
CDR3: CASSSTANYGYTF
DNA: TGTGCCAGCAGCTCGACAGCTAACTATGGCTACACCTTC